The present entry profiles one T cell receptor (beta chain) with its context. This clonotype showed up many times. What this receptor recognizes is not known. Qualities for individual bases were not recorded, and no much larger clone is one base off. The meaning of the sample's time point label: newly diagnosed GD, antithyroid drugs for less than 3 months. For both TCR sequencing and RNA sequencing, RNA was extracted from PBMCs in TRIzol. The diagnosis of Graves' disease was made according to American Thyroid Association guidelines. The patients came from an endocrinology department in Xi'an, China. Each patient gave 7.5 to 10 milliliters of peripheral blood, collected in an EDTA anticoagulant tube. Ficoll Paque Plus density gradient separation was used to isolate PBMCs, and no further T cell sorting was performed. An Agilent 2100 Bioanalyzer and agarose gel were used to check RNA quality, and a NanoDrop 2000 was used to measure RNA concentration.

The data were obtained in a study of regulatory T cells in long-lasting Graves disease (dated by TCRdb to about 2021). Looking at the study overall: Patients with newly diagnosed Graves' disease had been on antithyroid drugs for under 3 months. Persistent Graves' disease patients were compared with newly diagnosed Graves' disease patients by peripheral blood TCR sequencing and RNA sequencing. The study took place in China and was registered as a clinical trial. A total of around 35 samples underwent TCR sequencing: about 13 from persistent and around 20 from newly diagnosed Graves' disease patients. Overall study outcomes, separate from this receptor: The authors noted that the small sample size was a limitation that may lower accuracy. The study examined only peripheral blood because the primary lesion, thyroid tissue, could not be accessed. Compared with newly diagnosed patients, persistent Graves' disease patients had lower TCR Shannon entropy and fewer highly expanded clones, which suggests clonal expansion. TRBV28, TRBJ1-2 and TRBJ2-5 were preferentially used in persistent disease, while TRBV20-1 and TRBJ2-1 were favored in newly diagnosed disease. More public clonotypes were shared among persistent patients (about 2,800) than among newly diagnosed patients (roughly 1,000). Sequencing and analysis were restricted to the TCR beta chain.

Trimming takes 3 bases from V and 0 bases from J, and the germline ends sit 8 bases apart. The germline V gene (reference sequence) provides CDR1 LGHDT and CDR2 YNNKEL. The CDR3 holds 14 amino acids from the cysteine to the phenylalanine. Only the CDR3 region is kept as DNA, spanning 42 bases read in frame from base 1. Receptor libraries were prepared by multiplex PCR. TCRdb names Illumina HiSeq 4000 as the instrument used. iRepertoire HTBI primers and Arm-PCR amplification of CDR3 regions were used to construct TCR beta libraries. Before sequencing, the PCR products underwent gel purification. On the authors' methods: Across samples, about 63 TRBV and 15 or so TRBJ segments were identified and used for gene usage analysis of CDR3 amino acid clonotypes. Filtered high-quality paired reads were merged into contigs using COPE and FqMerger. BLAST was used to align contigs to IMGT TRBV, TRBD and TRBJ reference genes, and CDR3 was defined according to IMGT. Any clonotype with a frequency above 0.1% was classified as a highly expanded clone. Repertoire diversity was measured by Shannon entropy, and V-J evenness by the Gini coefficient. A clonotype found in more than one individual was treated as public. TCRdb reran the public reads through fastp at Q25 and MiXCR, keeping productive beta chains. Rows merge per CDR3 protein into single entries with the most common DNA and genes. The authors' filters were not applied to this entry. This sample gives some 250,000 distinct CDR3 sequences in total; around 21% of them show up just once. In total, the top ten clones hold approximately 13% of the sample.

The chain joins TRBV3-1 to TRBJ1-1; the D gene is not confidently resolved. The starting material was peripheral blood mononuclear cells (PBMCs), obtained at new diagnosis, from a patient treated with antithyroid drugs. This TCR came from a female donor with Graves disease. CDR3 loop: CASSQAVLNTEAFF. The sequenced DNA: TGTGCCAGCAGCCAGGCTGTCCTGAACACTGAAGCTTTCTTT.